The clone carrying this TCR beta chain was observed a handful of times. Its cognate antigen is unknown. CDR3 length equals 12 residues. Trimming stripped 8 bases from V and 0 bases from J, with 7 bases between. This sample is drawn from a study of T-cell memory formation after mild COVID-19. Study context: TCR clustering was largely donor specific.

Overall study results and limits: Clones that contracted from day 15 to 85 were balanced CD4/CD8, while later expanders leaned CD4+. Contracting CD8+ clones were enriched in EMRA, CD4+ mainly in CM and EM.

Sample barcodes and UMIs were carried by the TCR alpha and TCR beta cDNA libraries that 5'RACE generated with constant-segment primers. In TCRdb, the 5' RACE reads were re-called with MiXCR into one record per CDR3 protein. The sample holds over 350,000 distinct CDR3 sequences, 24% seen once. This TCR was recovered from an adult woman who had mild COVID-19 (a few samples of this study predate the infection). Cell type and time point are not known. The sample comprised PBMCs or a T cell subset sorted from them (not recorded which). The chain is built from TRBV12-3 or TRBV12-4 and TRBJ2-5; the D gene is possibly TRBD1 (6 bases). The CDR3 bases are TGTGCCAGCGGGGGCCACCAAGAGACCCAGTACTTC. It yields the protein CASGGHQETQYF.